The 4 T cell receptor beta chains listed next were all sequenced from one sample in a study of CD8 T cells in ankylosing spondylitis. MiXCR was run by TCRdb on the 5' RACE reads, yielding one entry per CDR3 protein. The repertoire holds roughly 170,000 distinct CDR3 sequences, with around a tenth as singletons. The sequencing input was blood, either unsorted or a sorted T cell fraction (not recorded which). These receptors came from a female donor with ankylosing spondylitis or in good health (not recorded which).

This clonotype was recorded many times. J is TRBJ2-7 and V is TRBV7-8; perhaps D is TRBD1 or TRBD2 (5 bases each). Germline V gene lookup returns CDR1 SGHVS and CDR2 FQNEAQ. V dropped 6 bases and J dropped 1 base, with 16 bases sitting between them. This CDR3 is built from 15 residues. CDR3 DNA: TGTGCCAGCAGTCCGTTAACTGGGGGTTCCTACGAGCAGTACTTC. Its translation is CASSPLTGGSYEQYF.

The table lists this clonotype with many counts. The CDR3 DNA reads TGTGCCAGCAGTGAGACTAGCGGGAGCCACAGTGAGCAGTTCTTC. The encoded protein is CASSETSGSHSEQFF. This sequence joins TRBV6-4 and TRBJ2-1; 12 bases map to TRBD2. Trimming took 3 bases from V and 9 from J; bases not matched to a gene: 6. The CDR3 covers 15 residues. Germline CDR1 and CDR2: MRHNA and SNTAGT.

This clonotype was picked up many times. The chain uses TRBV4-3 and TRBJ2-1, with TRBD1 matching over 7 bases. The CDR3 loop spans 16 amino acids. The germline V gene has CDR1 LGHNA and CDR2 YSLEER. With 3 bases clipped from V and 2 bases from J, the junction kept 7 bases outside the gene matches. CDR3 nucleotide sequence: TGCGCCAGCAGCCAGACGACAGGGAGCACCTACAATGAGCAGTTCTTC. It codes for CASSQTTGSTYNEQFF.

This clonotype was detected ten times or more. The gene calls are TRBV4-3 and TRBJ2-2, with D possibly being TRBD2 (5 bases). CDR1 LGHNA and CDR2 YSLEER come from the germline V gene. There are 16 residues in the CDR3. Trimming left V 0 bases short and J 1 base short, with 9 bases between. The CDR3 nucleotides read TGCGCCAGCAGCCAAGATGACGGGATGAACACCGGGGAGCTGTTTTTT. This sequence encodes CASSQDDGMNTGELFF.